This TCR beta chain was identified during a study of post-analysis software for immune sequencing data. The authors incorporated unique molecular identifiers into the TCR beta cDNA libraries. MiXCR, applied by TCRdb to the PCR reads, yields one record per CDR3 protein. In the table there are 650,000 to 900,000 distinct CDR3 sequences, more than 45% of which are singletons. Note on this clonotype: Its antigen remains unknown.

Whole-study findings and limits: About five TRBV segments, including TRBV5-6, TRBV5-1 and TRBV20-1, were more frequent in patients than controls. Samples from a shared batch, those prepared together, strongly co-clustered by F measure.

V lost 6 bases to trimming and J lost 5 bases, with 16 bases between them. CDR1 is MDHEN, CDR2 SYDVKM, per germline. The CDR3 runs 14 residues. Specimen: blood. The receptor was isolated from a girl aged 5-17 years with multiple sclerosis. The chain uses TRBV28 and TRBJ2-5, with D possibly matching TRBD1 (5 bases). In nucleotides, the CDR3 is TGTGCCAGCAGCTCCGACAGATACGTGGAGACCCAGTACTTC. Translated, it gives CASSSDRYVETQYF.